Listed here is a single T cell receptor (beta chain). This sample's time point: after trial treatment. Regarding treatment: LDRT plus nivolumab, ipilimumab, low-dose cyclophosphamide and aspirin (RACIN trial). These data come from a study of low-dose radiotherapy and immunotherapy resistance in tumors. For the study at large: The study gave patients oral aspirin 300 mg daily for four cycles from cycle 1 day 1.

Primers targeting TRAV and TRBV primed first-strand cDNA, covering alpha and beta chains. The authors amplified TCRs for about 20 PCR cycles with a constant-region primer and a V-primer adapter. TCRdb itself ran the reads through MiXCR, one entry per CDR3 protein. Of nearly 60,000 distinct CDR3 sequences listed, about 23% are singletons. This CDR3 is built from 13 residues. Germline V gene data show CDR1 as SGDLS and CDR2 as YYNGEE. V lost 3 bases and J 4 bases, leaving 10 bases between the germline ends. The source material was PBMCs, sampled after low-dose radiotherapy plus immunotherapy. The TCR comes from a male donor with prostate cancer. The chain combines TRBV9 with TRBJ2-5; D remains unclear. The CDR3 DNA follows: TGTGCCAGCAGCGCGACCTGGGGAGAGACCCAGTACTTC. As protein: CASSATWGETQYF.